These 24 T cell receptor beta chains were all obtained from the same sample, sequenced in a study of T cells in Graves' hyperthyroidism and ophthalmopathy. The source material, RNA transcripts, was used to amplify TCR beta CDR3 regions. During a first-round RT-PCR of the TCR CDR3, the HTBI primer set was used. TCRdb re-analysed the multiplex PCR reads in MiXCR, keeping a single row per CDR3 protein. The sample lists some 620,000 distinct CDR3 sequences, around 15% seen once, with 3% to 4% in the top ten. Source material: blood. The receptors were sampled from a woman in her twenties or thirties with Graves' hyperthyroidism.

In the case of this clonotype: A much more abundant neighbour one base away suggests this may be a read error. V gene TRBV12-3 or TRBV12-4 combines with J gene TRBJ2-2; D gene ambiguous. The CDR3 length is 11 residues. The CDR3 DNA reads as TGTGTCAAACCACAGAACGGGGAGCTGTTTTTT. It codes for CVKPQNGELFF.

This chain uses TRBV5-6 with TRBJ1-6, with TRBD1 identical over 8 bases. The CDR3 is made up of 16 amino acids. Germline V gene sequence: CDR1 SGHDT, CDR2 YYEEEE. V was pared by 1 base and J by 7 bases, with 7 bases of the junction left unmatched. The CDR3 region has the DNA TGTGCCAGCAGCTTGTTCGCGTACAGGGGGAATTCACCCCTCCACTTT. This encodes CASSLFAYRGNSPLHF.

In this sample, this clonotype turned up many times. The chain recombines TRBV27 with TRBJ2-7; 7 bases agree with TRBD2. The CDR3 runs to 14 residues. The trim removed 6 bases at V and 2 bases at J, leaving 7 bases unmatched. Germline V gene sequence: CDR1 MNHEY, CDR2 SMNVEV (reference sequence). The DNA for the CDR3 is TGTGCCAGCAGCTTAGGTCTAGCGGCCTACGAGCAGTACTTC. Amino acid sequence: CASSLGLAAYEQYF.

The chain couples TRBV11-2 to TRBJ2-6, with TRBD1 identical over 8 bases. J gave up 2 bases and V 3 bases, and 12 bases lay outside the gene matches. This CDR3 comprises 19 residues. Germline V CDR1 and CDR2: SGHAT, FQNNGV. The CDR3 region is CASSLYGTGETPGANVLTF. CDR3 DNA sequence: TGTGCCAGCAGCTTGTACGGGACAGGAGAGACCCCTGGGGCCAACGTCCTGACTTTC.

The chain employs TRBV3-1 and TRBJ2-2; TRBD2 matches 12 bases. Trimming cost V 0 bases and J 5 bases; bases outside gene matches: 7. The CDR3 runs 18 residues. CDR1 LGHDT and CDR2 YNNKEL come from the germline V gene (reference sequence). This CDR3 reads CASSQEEPSGRDTGELFF. CDR3 nucleotide sequence: TGTGCCAGCAGCCAAGAGGAACCTAGCGGGAGGGATACCGGGGAGCTGTTTTTT.

The chain links TRBV7-9 to TRBJ2-4; 11 bases agree with TRBD2. V trimming: 5 bases; J trimming: 3 bases; junction bases outside the gene matches: 18. Germline V gene lookup returns CDR1 SEHNR and CDR2 FQNEAQ (reference sequence). The CDR3 loop spans 20 amino acids. CDR3 DNA: TGTGCCAGCAGCCAAATTTCGGGACTAGCGGCGACAACGGACAAAAACATTCAGTACTTC. It encodes CASSQISGLAATTDKNIQYF.

This clonotype was counted many times. The chain joins TRBV11-2 to TRBJ1-4; TRBD1 agrees at 7 bases. There are 14 residues in the CDR3. The J segment lost 7 bases and the V segment lost 5 bases, leaving 7 bases of the junction unmatched. CDR1 is SGHAT, CDR2 FQNNGV, per germline. The DNA for the CDR3 is TGTGCCAGCAGCCCTACCGGGACAGTTGAAAAACTGTTTTTT. It translates to CASSPTGTVEKLFF. The full variable domain, in which reference TRBV11-2 and TRBJ1-4 provide the parts outside the CDR3, is EAGVAQSPRYKIIEKRQSVAFWCNPISGHATLYWYQQILGQGPKLLIQFQNNGVVDDSQLPKDRFSAERLKGVDSTLKIQPAKLEDSAVYLCASSPTGTVEKLFFGSGTQLSVL.

V is TRBV5-1 and J is TRBJ2-7, with no clear D. Germline CDR1 reads SGHRS; CDR2 reads YFSETQ. CDR3 length: 13 amino acids. Trimming removed 4 bases at V and 6 bases at J, with 14 bases between. The CDR3 coding sequence is TGCGCCAGCAGCCTGCTAGTATTTGGCGAGCAGTACTTC. It specifies CASSLLVFGEQYF.

This clonotype was seen ten or more times. The V call is TRBV7-2, the J call TRBJ1-2; D might be TRBD1 (5 bases). The length of the CDR3 is 17 residues. Trimming stripped 1 base from V and 2 bases from J, with 17 bases between. Germline loops: CDR1 SGHTA, CDR2 FQGNSA. The CDR3 nucleotides are TGTGCCAGCAGCTTAGTACGAAGGCGACAGTTCAACTATGGCTACACCTTC. Encoded protein: CASSLVRRRQFNYGYTF.

Many counts were recorded for this clonotype. J is TRBJ2-3 and V is TRBV11-2; D unresolved. The CDR3 loop spans 14 amino acids. The V gene lost 0 bases and the J gene lost 4 bases, with 8 bases spanning the gap. The germline V gene has CDR1 SGHAT and CDR2 FQNNGV. For the CDR3, the DNA is TGTGCCAGCAGCTTAGATACCCCCCCAGATACGCAGTATTTT. Translation gives CASSLDTPPDTQYF.

The chain employs TRBV5-1 and TRBJ1-1; D uncertain. The CDR3 is made up of 15 amino acids. Trimming removed 2 bases from V and 2 bases from J, with 13 bases in between. Germline V gives CDR1 SGHRS, CDR2 YFSETQ. The CDR3: CASSFLSNVNTEAFF. The CDR3 DNA is TGCGCCAGCAGCTTCCTCAGTAACGTCAACACTGAAGCTTTCTTT.

This clonotype was seen at least ten times. V gene TRBV2 combines with J gene TRBJ2-7, with a tentative D call TRBD2 (6 bases). The V and J ends lost 7 bases and 6 bases respectively, with 10 bases between them. The germline CDR1 and CDR2 sequences are SNHLY and FYNNEI. CDR3 length: 11 residues. The CDR3 DNA sequence: TGTGCCAGCATCGGGGGTAGCGAGCAGTACTTC. Its protein product is CASIGGSEQYF.

This clonotype appeared many times. The V gene is TRBV24-1, the J gene TRBJ2-2; 8 bases align to TRBD1. The CDR3 totals 15 residues. V shed 9 bases and J 7 bases; nucleotides not matched to a gene: 12. From germline, CDR1 is KGHDR and CDR2 SFDVKD. For the CDR3, the DNA is TGTGCCACCGAAGGACAGGGTAACGACGGCGGGGAGCTGTTTTTT. Amino acid sequence: CATEGQGNDGGELFF.

This clonotype turned up a few times. The chain employs TRBV20-1 and TRBJ1-4; unclear D gene. Trimming cost V 3 bases and J 6 bases, with 11 bases left between them. Germline assignment: CDR1 DFQATT and CDR2 SNEGSKA (reference sequence). The CDR3 is 13 residues long. The CDR3 DNA reads as TGCAGTGCTAGGTCAGCAGCCTATGAAAAACTGTTTTTT. Amino acid sequence: CSARSAAYEKLFF.

This clonotype was detected ten times or more. The rearrangement joins TRBV28 to TRBJ1-4; 7 bases map to TRBD1. With 11 bases clipped from V and 7 bases from J, the junction kept 25 bases outside the gene matches. CDR1 MDHEN and CDR2 SYDVKM come from the germline V gene. The CDR3 covers 18 residues. The CDR3 protein is CARSLKVSVRGRTEKLFF. CDR3 coding DNA: TGTGCCCGATCGTTAAAAGTATCCGTTAGGGGGCGGACTGAAAAACTGTTTTTT.

This clonotype was seen many times. This sequence joins TRBV13 and TRBJ2-3; a possible D gene is TRBD2 (5 bases). Germline values: CDR1 PRHDT, CDR2 FYEKMQ (reference sequence). V was pared by 5 bases and J by 5 bases, with 14 bases between. CDR3 size: 14 residues. The CDR3 coding sequence is TGTGCCAGCAGCAACCGAGGGCTTGGAGATACGCAGTATTTT. This encodes CASSNRGLGDTQYF.

This clonotype occurred many times. The rearrangement uses TRBV28 and TRBJ1-4; no clear D gene. Germline-derived CDR1 and CDR2 are MDHEN and SYDVKM. The CDR3 is made up of 14 amino acids. The V end was cut by 7 bases, the J end by 1 base, with 10 bases between. CDR3 sequence reads: CASTIGVTNEKLFF. The DNA of the CDR3 is TGTGCCAGCACCATTGGGGTAACTAATGAAAAACTGTTTTTT.

This clonotype was found a few times. The chain uses TRBV6-2 or TRBV6-3 and TRBJ2-1, with 12 bases identical to TRBD2. This CDR3 comprises 15 residues. Germline V CDR1 and CDR2: MNHEY, SVGEGT. J gave up 5 bases and V 6 bases, and 5 bases lay outside the gene matches. The CDR3 sequence is CASRGRTSGDNEQFF. The CDR3 bases are TGTGCCAGCAGGGGGAGGACTAGCGGGGACAATGAGCAGTTCTTC.

The chain has TRBV4-1 and TRBJ2-3; 11 bases match TRBD2. V was clipped by 6 bases and J by 1 base; unmatched bases: 6. Germline assignment: CDR1 MGHRA and CDR2 YSYEKL. CDR3 length: 16 amino acids. In DNA form, the CDR3 reads TGCGCCAGCAGAAACATAGCGGGAGGGGGCACAGATACGCAGTATTTT. Translated: CASRNIAGGGTDTQYF.

This clonotype was seen many times. The CDR3: CASSLTLNRDEQFF. CDR3 bases: TGTGCCAGCAGCTTGACGTTGAATCGCGATGAGCAGTTCTTC. The chain is built from TRBV7-2 and TRBJ2-1; D call uncertain. The CDR3 extends over 14 amino acids. Trimming shortened V by 3 bases and J by 8 bases, and 14 bases separated the two germline ends. Germline values: CDR1 SGHTA, CDR2 FQGNSA.

This clonotype was observed a handful of times. V and J are TRBV7-8 and TRBJ1-4; 10 bases align to TRBD1. This CDR3 region has 18 residues. J gave up 3 bases and V 6 bases, and 13 bases lay outside the gene matches. Germline-derived CDR1 and CDR2 are SGHVS and FQNEAQ. CDR3 sequence reads: CASRQATGGPNANEKLFF. CDR3 nucleotide sequence: TGTGCCAGCAGACAAGCGACAGGGGGCCCTAATGCTAATGAAAAACTGTTTTTT.

The J gene is TRBJ2-2, the V gene TRBV20-1; no reliable D call. The CDR3 contains 14 residues. Germline CDR1 reads DFQATT; CDR2 reads SNEGSKA (reference sequence). V lost 1 base and J lost 4, with 10 bases in between. CDR3 DNA: TGCAGTGCTAGAGCCCAGAGAGTCACCGGGGAGCTGTTTTTT. Its protein is CSARAQRVTGELFF.

The genes are TRBV14 and TRBJ2-3; D unclear. V lost 4 bases and J lost 4, with 9 bases in between. Germline V gives CDR1 SGHDN, CDR2 FVKESK. The CDR3 has 13 residues. As DNA, the CDR3 is TGTGCCAGCAGCCCCGCTGTCGCAGATACGCAGTATTTT. Protein product: CASSPAVADTQYF.

This clonotype occurred once. The CDR3 does not close with the conserved phenylalanine or tryptophan, likely indicating a read error. V is TRBV20-1 and J is TRBJ1-5; D remains unclear. Per germline, CDR1 DFQATT and CDR2 SNEGSKA (reference sequence). With 5 bases removed from V and 0 bases from J, the gap between germline ends came to 14 bases. The length of the CDR3 is 15 residues. CDR3 DNA sequence: TGCAGTGCTCGTGGGCTGGCAGATAGCAATCAGCCCCAGCATCTT. This sequence encodes CSARGLADSNQPQHL.